This is a list of T cell receptor beta chains from one sample in a study of CD8+ T cells in alopecia areata. Only in-frame clones appear in the TCRdb table, and some are missing; sequencing was by immunoSEQ multiplex PCR. The table has roughly 200,000 clones, 35% to 45% seen once. The specimen was CD4+ T cells sorted from blood, collected at approximately week 30, from a patient treated with tofacitinib. The source of these receptors is a human donor with alopecia areata. Both conserved end residues are part of each CDR3. The D gene is left open where the match is weak. Clone size, where shown, is once, few, many, or a class for clones that have expanded.

cdr3_length d_call clone_size j_call v_call cdr3_nt cdr3_aa
14 TRBD1 few TRBJ2-1 TRBV7-6 TGTGCCAGCAGCCAAAGGACAGGGGGCAATGAGCAGTTCTTC CASSQRTGGNEQFF
16 TRBD1 NA TRBJ1-4 TRBV5-1 TGCGCCAGCAGCTCCGGTCCCGGGACAGGGAATGAAAAACTGTTTTTT CASSSGPGTGNEKLFF
13 NA few TRBJ2-3 TRBV10-1 TGCGCCATCACATTTGGGAGGACAGATACGCAGTATTTT CAITFGRTDTQYF
11 NA NA TRBJ2-5 TRBV20-1 TGCAGTGCTGTCAAGAAAGAGACCCAGTACTTC CSAVKKETQYF
15 TRBD1 few TRBJ2-3 TRBV30 TGTAGTTGGGACAGGGGGCTGGACGCCGCAGATACGCAGTATTTT CSWDRGLDAADTQYF
17 TRBD1 few TRBJ1-1 TRBV11-2 TGTGCCAGCAGACCCCTCCGGGACAGGACCGGCCACACTGAAGCTTTCTTT CASRPLRDRTGHTEAFF
13 NA NA TRBJ2-3 TRBV29-1 TGCAGCGTACTGTCGCCTTTCCGGGATACGCAGTATTTT CSVLSPFRDTQYF
16 NA NA TRBJ2-1 TRBV28 TGTGCCAGCACAAACACCCGGCCAGGGTCCTACAATGAGCAGTTCTTC CASTNTRPGSYNEQFF
16 NA many TRBJ2-7 TRBV9 TGTGCCAGCAGCGTAGACCCCCGATCCCCCTTCTACGAGCAGTACTTC CASSVDPRSPFYEQYF
16 NA NA TRBJ1-1 TRBV7-8 TGTGCCAGCAGCTTAGGGGTAAACCACATGAACACTGAAGCTTTCTTT CASSLGVNHMNTEAFF
12 NA NA TRBJ1-1 TRBV29-1 TGCAGCGTTGTATTATCGCACACTGAAGCTTTCTTT CSVVLSHTEAFF
11 TRBD1 NA TRBJ1-2 TRBV29-1 TGCAGCGTGGAGGGGGCTGGCGGCTACACCTTC CSVEGAGGYTF
11 NA NA TRBJ1-1 TRBV6-6 TGTGCCAGCAGTCTACTTGGGGACATCCTATTT CASSLLGDILF
14 NA NA TRBJ2-3 TRBV7-9 TGTGCCAGCAGCACGTCGCCCCACACAGATACGCAGTATTTT CASSTSPHTDTQYF